These 18 T cell receptor beta chains share one sample of origin, sequenced in a study of blood T cell repertoires in COVID-19. The assay was immunoSEQ multiplex PCR, and TCRdb's table has in-frame clones only and misses some. The sample gives 250,000 or so clones, roughly four fifths of which show up once; roughly 1.9% is in the top ten. The specimen was peripheral blood. Receptors originate from a man aged 25 to 40 who had recovered from COVID-19.

The V call is TRBV6-5, the J call TRBJ2-5; unclear D gene. Between the trimmed V and J ends, which lost 10 bases and 4 bases, there was a span of 13 bases. This CDR3 spans 12 amino acids. From germline, CDR1 is MNHEY and CDR2 SVGAGI. The CDR3 is CATKNNLETQYF. DNA of the CDR3: TGTGCCACCAAAAATAACTTAGAGACCCAGTACTTC.

The chain uses TRBV5-1 and TRBJ1-1; 8 nucleotides agree with TRBD1. V lost 4 bases to trimming and J lost 7 bases; unmatched junction nucleotides: 3. Germline-derived CDR1 and CDR2 are SGHRS and YFSETQ. The CDR3 length is 12 residues. The CDR3 region has the DNA TGCGCCAGCAGCCCTGGGACAGGTGAAGCTTTCTTT. It yields the protein CASSPGTGEAFF. The variable domain in full, completed from reference TRBV5-1 and TRBJ1-1, reads KAGVTQTPRYLIKTRGQQVTLSCSPISGHRSVSWYQQTPGQGLQFLFEYFSETQRNKGNFPGRFSGRQFSNSRSEMNVSTLELGDSALYLCASSPGTGEAFFGQGTRLTVV.

The chain combines TRBV28 with TRBJ1-3; D is undetermined. Germline CDR1 MDHEN, CDR2 SYDVKM. V gave up 5 bases and J gave up 8 bases, with 10 bases separating them. CDR3 length: 12 amino acids. The CDR3 protein is CASSPPGDTIYF. The CDR3 DNA reads TGTGCCAGCAGTCCGCCCGGAGACACCATATATTTT.

V and J are TRBV18 and TRBJ1-2; unclear D gene. V lost 4 bases and J lost 2, with 20 bases in between. The CDR3 spans 17 residues. The germline V gene encodes CDR1 KGHSH and CDR2 LQKENI. CDR3 in DNA: TGTGCCAGCTCACAATCGTACGTTTTCGGCGGAAACTATGGCTACACCTTC. This encodes CASSQSYVFGGNYGYTF.

The rearrangement uses TRBV2 and TRBJ1-1; 9 nucleotides align to TRBD1. The CDR3 contains 16 residues. V lost 3 bases to trimming and J lost 4 bases; unmatched junction nucleotides: 9. Germline lookup yields CDR1 SNHLY and CDR2 FYNNEI. In DNA form, the CDR3 reads TGTGCCAGCAGTGAGCTCGGGACAGGGTCGGGCACTGAAGCTTTCTTT. This sequence encodes CASSELGTGSGTEAFF.

The chain links TRBV19 to TRBJ2-1; D might be TRBD2 (6 bases). Trimming shortened V by 4 bases and J by 0 bases, and 13 bases separated the two germline ends. Germline assignment: CDR1 LNHDA and CDR2 SQIVND (reference sequence). CDR3 size: 16 residues. The CDR3 sequence is CASSTTGTDSYNEQFF. CDR3 bases: TGTGCCAGTAGTACTACCGGGACTGACTCCTACAATGAGCAGTTCTTC.

V is TRBV19 and J is TRBJ1-5; D gene uncertain. In germline, CDR1 is LNHDA, CDR2 SQIVND (reference sequence). Trimming left V 3 bases short and J 0 bases short, with 9 bases between. The CDR3 sequence is 15 residues long. The CDR3 reads CASSMGRASNQPQHF. DNA of the CDR3: TGTGCCAGTAGTATGGGCAGAGCTAGCAATCAGCCCCAGCATTTT.

The CDR3 is CSVVDRGQETQYF. The CDR3, as DNA: TGCAGCGTCGTGGACAGGGGGCAAGAGACCCAGTACTTC. The chain couples TRBV29-1 to TRBJ2-5, with TRBD1 matching 10 bases. V dropped 6 bases and J dropped 2; count of bases not matched to a gene: 3. Germline-derived CDR1 and CDR2 are SQVTM and ANQGSEA. CDR3 length: 13 amino acids.

V and J are TRBV5-4 and TRBJ2-1, with 11 nucleotides matching TRBD2. Germline V gives CDR1 SGHNT, CDR2 YYREEE (reference sequence). With V trimmed by 4 bases and J by 5 bases, 8 bases remained unmatched. CDR3 length: 16 residues. CDR3 sequence reads: CASSPPVSGGDNEQFF. CDR3 bases: TGTGCCAGCAGCCCCCCGGTTAGCGGGGGGGACAATGAGCAGTTCTTC.

The chain employs TRBV5-1 and TRBJ2-4, with D unclear. The CDR3 has 14 amino acids. Germline loops: CDR1 SGHRS, CDR2 YFSETQ. Trimming left V 0 bases short and J 9 bases short, with 13 bases between. The CDR3 is CASSLALESGIQYF. Here the CDR3 DNA reads TGCGCCAGCAGCTTGGCGTTAGAGAGTGGCATTCAGTACTTC.

V usage is TRBV5-4 and J usage is TRBJ2-1, with 8 bases identical to TRBD1. CDR3 length: 15 amino acids. V lost 4 bases and J lost 9; bases outside the gene matches: 12. The germline V gene encodes CDR1 SGHNT and CDR2 YYREEE (reference sequence). Here the CDR3 reads CASSLSRDRIGEQFF. The CDR3 nucleotides are TGTGCCAGCAGCCTGTCCCGGGACAGGATCGGTGAGCAGTTCTTC. The full variable domain, completed using reference TRBV5-4 and TRBJ2-1, is ETGVTQSPTHLIKTRGQQVTLRCSSQSGHNTVSWYQQALGQGPQFIFQYYREEENGRGNFPPRFSGLQFPNYSSELNVNALELDDSALYLCASSLSRDRIGEQFFGPGTRLTVL.

In its sample, this clone was seen a few times. The rearrangement joins TRBV9 to TRBJ1-6; D is uncertain. CDR3 length: 15 amino acids. Germline assignment: CDR1 SGDLS and CDR2 YYNGEE. V was shortened by 0 bases and J by 10 bases, with 14 bases between the two germline ends. CDR3 sequence: CASSVDASSRSPLHF. CDR3 nucleotides: TGTGCCAGCAGCGTAGACGCGTCCTCACGCTCACCCCTCCACTTT.

Only a few counts were recorded for this clone. The V call is TRBV10-3, the J call TRBJ1-6; perhaps TRBD1 as D (6 bases). Germline lookup yields CDR1 ENHRY and CDR2 SYGVKD. The germline V and J ends were trimmed by 3 bases and 7 bases, with 10 bases remaining between them. The CDR3 is 14 amino acids. The CDR3 reads CAISDRQENSPLHF. As DNA, the CDR3 is TGTGCCATCAGTGATAGACAGGAGAATTCACCCCTCCACTTT.

CDR3 sequence reads: CASSRTVENSPLHF. CDR3 in DNA: TGTGCCAGTAGTAGGACAGTCGAAAATTCACCCCTCCACTTT. The rearrangement uses TRBV19 and TRBJ1-6; D possibly corresponds to TRBD1 (6 bases). The length of the CDR3 is 14 residues. V lost 4 bases, J lost 7 bases, and 11 bases lay in between. Germline values: CDR1 LNHDA, CDR2 SQIVND (reference sequence).

The J gene is TRBJ1-5, the V gene TRBV5-4, with D hard to call. This CDR3 region has 15 residues. Germline V gene data show CDR1 as SGHNT and CDR2 as YYREEE (reference sequence). V was cut by 6 bases and J by 1 base, with 14 bases left in between. Here the CDR3 DNA reads TGTGCCAGCACCGAAAGTCCCGGGAGCAATCAGCCCCAGCATTTT. It yields the protein CASTESPGSNQPQHF.

The chain is built from TRBV7-9 and TRBJ2-5; the D is unclear. CDR3 length: 14 amino acids. CDR1 and CDR2 (germline): SEHNR, FQNEAQ (reference sequence). The germline V and J ends were trimmed by 5 bases and 4 bases, with 14 bases remaining between them. In DNA form, the CDR3 reads TGTGCCAGCAGCCTAGGGCAACCCCCAGAGACCCAGTACTTC. This gives the protein CASSLGQPPETQYF.

This clone occurred a few times. This chain connects TRBV7-9 to TRBJ1-2; 7 nucleotides line up with TRBD1. Trimming removed 5 bases from V and 4 bases from J; junction bases left unmatched: 7. Germline CDR1 and CDR2: SEHNR and FQNEAQ (reference sequence). CDR3 length: 14 amino acids. CDR3 sequence: CASSLSGTAYGYTF. The CDR3 DNA is TGTGCCAGCAGCCTATCCGGGACAGCCTATGGCTACACCTTC.

V is TRBV7-6 and J is TRBJ2-5; the match to TRBD1 covers 11 bases. Germline V gene data show CDR1 as SGHVS and CDR2 as FNYEAQ. The CDR3 is 16 residues long. J gave up 1 base and V 1 base, and 2 bases lay outside the gene matches. The CDR3 bases are TGTGCCAGCAGCTTAGGGACAGGGGGCGGCCAAGAGACCCAGTACTTC. It encodes CASSLGTGGGQETQYF.